This T cell receptor (beta chain) was observed in a study of CD8 T cells in ankylosing spondylitis (dated by TCRdb to about 2017). For context, the study as a whole: T cell receptor beta repertoires were profiled in healthy donors and ankylosing spondylitis patients so that disease-linked TCR variants could be found. In total, the full study cohort was made up of some 110 healthy donors and roughly 27 ankylosing spondylitis patients. Samples of peripheral blood were taken, and for ankylosing spondylitis patients, synovial fluid was collected as well. Study-level results and caveats: A TCR beta motif of about 8 highly homologous amino acid variants appeared characteristic of blood from ankylosing spondylitis patients. A CD8+ phenotype was shown by the disease-linked clones, which were found at relatively low frequencies in peripheral blood. Some of the motif variants had been reported before in the synovial fluid and blood of reactive arthritis patients, a finding that suggests common disease-initiation mechanisms. The disease-linked clones were reported as significantly enriched in matched synovial fluid samples from ankylosing spondylitis patients.

Compared with germline, V lacks 8 bases and J lacks 2 bases; bases without a gene match: 6. The germline V gene provides CDR1 ENHRY and CDR2 SYGVKD. Measured from the cysteine to the phenylalanine, the CDR3 is 13 residues long. Of all the DNA, just the CDR3 is kept, 39 bases in frame from base 1. The listed sequencing device is Illumina HiSeq 2500. Quantitative 5'-RACE with molecular barcodes was the method used to prepare the TCR beta libraries. Per the authors' processing: To identify disease-linked TCR variants, a new computational method was used, one built on a probabilistic model of VDJ rearrangement. The public sequencing data were trimmed at Q25 with fastp and processed into clonotypes with MiXCR by TCRdb, which kept only in-frame beta chains. Identical CDR3 proteins give one entry, which carries the most common genes and DNA. V and J calls and clone size were set by TCRdb, not the authors. Here the sample has 150,000 or so distinct CDR3 sequences; roughly 12% occur a single time. The ten largest clones capture 25% to 30% of the sample.

The sample holds many counts of this clonotype. No antigen is known for it. The record has no base qualities; no much larger clone is one base away. The source of this sequence is a male donor with ankylosing spondylitis or in good health (not recorded which). Sequencing input: blood, either unsorted or a sorted T cell fraction (not recorded which). This receptor chain uses TRBV10-3 and TRBJ2-7; 7 bases in the junction line up with TRBD1. The DNA sequence is TGTGCCATCGGATCCCAGGGGGCCTACGAGCAGTACTTC. This encodes CAIGSQGAYEQYF.